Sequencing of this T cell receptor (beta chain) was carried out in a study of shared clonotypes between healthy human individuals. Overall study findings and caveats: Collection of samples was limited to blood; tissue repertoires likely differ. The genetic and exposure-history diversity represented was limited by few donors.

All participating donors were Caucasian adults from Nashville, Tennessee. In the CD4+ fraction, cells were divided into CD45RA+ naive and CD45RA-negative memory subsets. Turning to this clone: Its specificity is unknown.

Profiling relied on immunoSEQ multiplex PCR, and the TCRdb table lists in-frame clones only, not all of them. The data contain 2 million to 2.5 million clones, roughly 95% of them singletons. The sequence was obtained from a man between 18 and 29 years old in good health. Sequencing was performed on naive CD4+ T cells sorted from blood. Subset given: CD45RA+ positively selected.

The CDR3 coding sequence is TGTGCCAGCTCACCACAGGGGGCTCCGTCTCAGCCCCAGCATTTT. Translating gives CASSPQGAPSQPQHF. This chain connects TRBV18 to TRBJ1-5; 7 nucleotides line up with TRBD1. CDR3 size: 15 residues. V shed 1 base, J shed 6 bases, and the junction held 6 bases outside the gene matches. Per germline, CDR1 KGHSH and CDR2 LQKENI.